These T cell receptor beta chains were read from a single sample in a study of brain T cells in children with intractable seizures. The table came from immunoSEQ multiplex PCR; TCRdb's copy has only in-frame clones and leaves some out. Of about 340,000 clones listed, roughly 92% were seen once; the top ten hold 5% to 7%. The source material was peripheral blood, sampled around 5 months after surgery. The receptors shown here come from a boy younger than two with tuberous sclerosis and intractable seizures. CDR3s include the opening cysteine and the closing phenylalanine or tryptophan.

cdr3_aa: CASSSQGGGGTDTQYF
j_call: TRBJ2-3
v_call: TRBV9

cdr3_aa: CASSASRGGQETQYF
j_call: TRBJ2-5
v_call: TRBV9

cdr3_aa: CASSLADNEQFF
j_call: TRBJ2-1
v_call: TRBV5-6

cdr3_aa: CASSLEQANTEAFF
j_call: TRBJ1-1
v_call: TRBV5-1

cdr3_aa: CSVLGQTYEQYF
j_call: TRBJ2-7
v_call: TRBV29-1

cdr3_aa: CASSDRRNTKIRETQYF
j_call: TRBJ2-5
v_call: TRBV13

cdr3_aa: CASSPRGDNYGYTF
j_call: TRBJ1-2
v_call: TRBV7-6

cdr3_aa: CASSRVTVSNQETQYF
j_call: TRBJ2-5
v_call: TRBV11-3

cdr3_aa: CASSDRSSGNTIYF
j_call: TRBJ1-3
v_call: TRBV2

cdr3_aa: CAISESVAGEYEQYF
j_call: TRBJ2-7
v_call: TRBV10-3

cdr3_aa: CASSPGLAGGSYEQYF
j_call: TRBJ2-7
v_call: TRBV27

cdr3_aa: CASSRLALNEQFF
j_call: TRBJ2-1
v_call: TRBV7-3

cdr3_aa: CASSYDRAEQYF
j_call: TRBJ2-7
v_call: TRBV13

cdr3_aa: CASSPGYTEAFF
j_call: TRBJ1-1
v_call: TRBV5-6

cdr3_aa: CASSLKGGAEQYF
j_call: TRBJ2-7
v_call: TRBV9

cdr3_aa: CASKEAGRNTEAFF
j_call: TRBJ1-1
v_call: TRBV13

cdr3_aa: CASSEVAQPQHF
j_call: TRBJ1-5
v_call: TRBV2

cdr3_aa: CASSPSTRQETQYF
j_call: TRBJ2-5
v_call: TRBV18

cdr3_aa: CAWSTGGRGYTF
j_call: TRBJ1-2
v_call: TRBV30

cdr3_aa: CASSQERRVPNYGYTF
j_call: TRBJ1-2
v_call: TRBV3-1/TRBV3-2

cdr3_aa: CASNIRGGGLNEQFF
j_call: TRBJ2-1
v_call: TRBV19

cdr3_aa: CASRVGQPSYEQYF
j_call: TRBJ2-7
v_call: TRBV6-5

cdr3_aa: CAWGDQFYEQYF
j_call: TRBJ2-7
v_call: TRBV30

cdr3_aa: CASSEVWALGLYGYTF
j_call: TRBJ1-2
v_call: TRBV6-1

cdr3_aa: CSVDIQGRDEKLFF
j_call: TRBJ1-4
v_call: TRBV29-1

cdr3_aa: CASWNGTDEKLFF
j_call: TRBJ1-4
v_call: TRBV12-3/TRBV12-4

cdr3_aa: CASSLTGLAGRYEQYF
j_call: TRBJ2-7
v_call: TRBV11-2

cdr3_aa: CASSYAAPNNQPQHF
j_call: TRBJ1-5
v_call: TRBV6-6

cdr3_aa: CASSLGWLGDLYTGELFF
j_call: TRBJ2-2
v_call: TRBV11-2

cdr3_aa: CASSPYADTQYF
j_call: TRBJ2-3
v_call: TRBV7-2

cdr3_aa: CASSLGLDTQYF
j_call: TRBJ2-3
v_call: TRBV13

cdr3_aa: CASSSVAGAYTDTQYF
j_call: TRBJ2-3
v_call: TRBV5-6

cdr3_aa: CATDRGLEGVEQYF
j_call: TRBJ2-7
v_call: TRBV15

cdr3_aa: CSATRNRLFF
j_call: TRBJ2-1
v_call: TRBV20-1

cdr3_aa: CASRIRLSGRAVEQYF
j_call: TRBJ2-7
v_call: TRBV11-2

cdr3_aa: CASSIVRASGSSTGELFF
j_call: TRBJ2-2
v_call: TRBV19

cdr3_aa: CASSLWSSGGANVLTF
j_call: TRBJ2-6
v_call: TRBV27

cdr3_aa: CASSQDYRTGKEKLFF
j_call: TRBJ1-4
v_call: TRBV4-1

cdr3_aa: CASSNHRDRGKDTQYF
j_call: TRBJ2-3
v_call: TRBV11-3

cdr3_aa: CASGLRMNTEAFF
j_call: TRBJ1-1
v_call: TRBV12-5

cdr3_aa: CASSPRTVDGYTF
j_call: TRBJ1-2
v_call: TRBV12-3/TRBV12-4

cdr3_aa: CASSSTTMGNTEAFF
j_call: TRBJ1-1
v_call: TRBV27

cdr3_aa: CASSLWDIDSGNTIYF
j_call: TRBJ1-3
v_call: TRBV7-9

cdr3_aa: CASSQGGGGTVDHNEQFF
j_call: TRBJ2-1
v_call: TRBV4-2

cdr3_aa: CASTGGPYNEQFF
j_call: TRBJ2-1
v_call: TRBV6-6

cdr3_aa: CATTSPSSDTQYF
j_call: TRBJ2-3
v_call: TRBV10-3

cdr3_aa: CASSWGQGSYEQYF
j_call: TRBJ2-7
v_call: TRBV5-1

cdr3_aa: CASSQARGPGGSYEQYF
j_call: TRBJ2-7
v_call: TRBV3-1/TRBV3-2

cdr3_aa: CASSQVVRQYYGYTF
j_call: TRBJ1-2
v_call: TRBV4-1

cdr3_aa: CASSQVTAKQERLTDTQYF
j_call: TRBJ2-3
v_call: TRBV3-1/TRBV3-2

cdr3_aa: CATSERTSGKQEQFF
j_call: TRBJ2-1
v_call: TRBV24-1

cdr3_aa: CASNTGRQPQHF
j_call: TRBJ1-5
v_call: TRBV6-5

cdr3_aa: CASSLDDRERGYTF
j_call: TRBJ1-2
v_call: TRBV5-1

cdr3_aa: CASSEFPPGTTTYEQYF
j_call: TRBJ2-7
v_call: TRBV6-1

cdr3_aa: CASSSGFAEAFF
j_call: TRBJ1-1
v_call: TRBV5-1

cdr3_aa: CASSTGTANTGELFF
j_call: TRBJ2-2
v_call: TRBV4-2

cdr3_aa: CASSYEHTGELFF
j_call: TRBJ2-2
v_call: TRBV6-5

cdr3_aa: CASCRLDSSYNEQFF
j_call: TRBJ2-1
v_call: TRBV7-2

cdr3_aa: CAWGSSGVEQYF
j_call: TRBJ2-7
v_call: TRBV30